This T cell receptor beta chain was sequenced during a study of CD8+ T cells in alopecia areata. The authors sorted CD4+ and CD8+ T cells from PBMCs. The CDR3 loop spans 12 amino acids. Trimming removed 6 bases at V and 2 bases at J, with 11 bases between. CDR1 and CDR2 (germline): SQVTM, ANQGSEA. This clone is a singleton in its sample. Sequencing relied on a cDNA template that was reverse transcribed from extracted RNA. Produced via immunoSEQ multiplex PCR; TCRdb's table is partial and in-frame only. This table holds 120,000 or so clones, around two fifths found once. The sequenced sample consisted of CD4+ T cells sorted from blood. This clonotype was obtained from a human donor with alopecia areata. This chain connects TRBV29-1 to TRBJ2-7, with a weak D call TRBD2 (5 bases). In DNA form, the CDR3 reads TGCAGCGTAAGGACTGGAACCTACGAGCAGTACTTC. Translating gives CSVRTGTYEQYF.